The 25 T cell receptor beta chains in this list originate from one sample, sequenced in a study of blood T cell repertoires in COVID-19. Data came from immunoSEQ multiplex PCR; TCRdb stores just in-frame clones and leaves some out. Here the sample spans about 140,000 clones, around 83% being singletons. Sequencing was performed on peripheral blood. These receptors all come from a human donor in a cohort sampled during active COVID-19.

The rearrangement joins TRBV6-2 or TRBV6-3 to TRBJ1-2; possible D gene TRBD1, 5 bases. The CDR3 is 15 residues long. Looked up from germline, CDR1 is MNHEY and CDR2 is SVGEGT. The germline V and J ends were trimmed by 2 bases and 2 bases, with 12 bases remaining between them. This CDR3 is CASSYRHRNNYGYTF. The CDR3 bases are TGTGCCAGCAGTTACCGACACAGGAACAACTATGGCTACACCTTC.

The chain links TRBV7-2 to TRBJ2-7; TRBD2 matches at 8 bases. The ends lost 0 bases at V and 4 bases at J; junction bases unmatched: 5. CDR3 length equals 15 residues. Germline loops: CDR1 SGHTA, CDR2 FQGNSA. The DNA of the CDR3 is TGTGCCAGCAGCTTAGCAAGCGGGAGATCATACGAGCAGTACTTC. Translation: CASSLASGRSYEQYF. The full variable domain, rest sourced from reference TRBV7-2 and TRBJ2-7, is GAGVSQSPSNKVTEKGKDVELRCDPISGHTALYWYRQSLGQGLEFLIYFQGNSAPDKSGLPSDRFSAERTGGSVSTLTIQRTQQEDSAVYLCASSLASGRSYEQYFGPGTRLTVT.

The chain uses TRBV18 and TRBJ1-3; no firm D call. The germline V gene has CDR1 KGHSH and CDR2 LQKENI. The CDR3 has 15 amino acids. V was trimmed by 2 bases and J by 1 base, leaving 9 bases between them. This CDR3 reads CASSPEGLSGNTIYF. The CDR3 nucleotides read TGTGCCAGCTCACCAGAGGGATTATCTGGAAACACCATATATTTT.

The V call is TRBV3-1 (or the pseudogene TRBV3-2), the J call TRBJ2-7; possible D gene TRBD1, 6 bases. In germline, CDR1 is LGHDT, CDR2 YNNKEL (reference sequence). V lost 5 bases, J lost 0 bases, and 11 bases lay in between. The CDR3 runs to 14 residues. The CDR3: CASSEQGASYEQYF. The CDR3 nucleotides read TGTGCCAGCAGCGAACAGGGTGCCTCCTACGAGCAGTACTTC.

The count of this clone is one. The gene calls are TRBV5-1 and TRBJ2-7, with 7 bases aligning to TRBD1. The ends lost 0 bases at V and 3 bases at J; junction bases unmatched: 6. Germline CDR1 reads SGHRS; CDR2 reads YFSETQ. The CDR3 is made up of 15 amino acids. CDR3 amino acids: CASSLEGGLNYEQYF. The CDR3 DNA reads TGCGCCAGCAGCTTGGAAGGGGGCCTGAACTACGAGCAGTACTTC.

This clone was picked up one time. The chain recombines TRBV6-5 with TRBJ2-7; 9 nucleotides match TRBD2. This CDR3 is built from 15 residues. The J segment lost 6 bases and the V segment lost 7 bases, leaving 13 bases of the junction unmatched. The germline CDR1 and CDR2 sequences are MNHEY and SVGAGI. CDR3 sequence: CASTRKASGNPEQYF. For the CDR3, the DNA is TGTGCCAGCACTCGAAAGGCTAGCGGGAATCCCGAGCAGTACTTC.

The rearrangement links TRBV29-1 to TRBJ1-1; D is unclear. This CDR3 region has 12 residues. V was cut by 2 bases and J by 2 bases, with 6 bases left in between. Looked up from germline, CDR1 is SQVTM and CDR2 is ANQGSEA. CDR3 in amino acids: CSVETDNTEAFF. DNA for the CDR3: TGCAGCGTTGAAACAGATAACACTGAAGCTTTCTTT. Full variable domain (remainder filled in from reference TRBV29-1 and TRBJ1-1): SAVISQKPSRDICQRGTSLTIQCQVDSQVTMMFWYRQQPGQSLTLIATANQGSEATYESGFVIDKFPISRPNLTFSTLTVSNMSPEDSSIYLCSVETDNTEAFFGQGTRLTVV.

This chain links TRBV14 with TRBJ1-4; D uncertain. Trimming took off 4 bases at V and 0 bases at J, with 12 bases between the two ends. The germline CDR1 and CDR2 sequences are SGHDN and FVKESK. The CDR3 consists of 16 residues. Written as DNA, the CDR3 is TGTGCCAGCAGCCCCGGACTCTTTGCAACTAATGAAAAACTGTTTTTT. Translating it yields CASSPGLFATNEKLFF.

This clone was counted between two and nine times. The rearrangement links TRBV4-2 to TRBJ2-7; D is perhaps TRBD2 (6 bases). Germline lookup yields CDR1 LGHNA and CDR2 YNFKEQ. Trimming stripped 1 base from V and 6 bases from J, with 16 bases between. The CDR3 sequence is 15 residues long. In nucleotides, the CDR3 is TGTGCCAGCAGCCAAGGGACGGGAGCAGTTTCCGAGCAGTACTTC. Protein: CASSQGTGAVSEQYF.

This clone appeared a few times. This chain connects TRBV9 to TRBJ1-4; 7 bases fit TRBD1. CDR3 size: 17 residues. In germline, CDR1 is SGDLS, CDR2 YYNGEE. The J segment lost 0 bases and the V segment lost 4 bases, leaving 9 bases of the junction unmatched. The CDR3 sequence: CASSPRTGSSTNEKLFF. The CDR3, as DNA: TGTGCCAGCAGCCCACGGACAGGTAGTTCAACTAATGAAAAACTGTTTTTT.

The chain links TRBV9 to TRBJ1-1; no definite D call. V lost 4 bases to trimming and J lost 1 base, with 11 bases between them. Germline-derived CDR1 and CDR2 are SGDLS and YYNGEE. The CDR3 length is 14 residues. This chain's CDR3 is CASSPRGGNTEAFF. For the CDR3, the DNA is TGTGCCAGCAGCCCCCGAGGAGGGAACACTGAAGCTTTCTTT. Filled out from reference TRBV9 and TRBJ1-1, the complete variable domain reads DSGVTQTPKHLITATGQRVTLRCSPRSGDLSVYWYQQSLDQGLQFLIQYYNGEERAKGNILERFSAQQFPDLHSELNLSSLELGDSALYFCASSPRGGNTEAFFGQGTRLTVV.

The chain links TRBV29-1 to TRBJ2-2, with TRBD2 matching over 11 bases. The CDR3 spans 18 residues. V lost 2 bases to trimming and J lost 0 bases; unmatched junction nucleotides: 8. Looked up from germline, CDR1 is SQVTM and CDR2 is ANQGSEA. CDR3 nucleotide sequence: TGCAGCGTTGAAAAATCGGGGACTAGCGGCGCGAACACCGGGGAGCTGTTTTTT. This codes for CSVEKSGTSGANTGELFF.

The rearrangement links TRBV9 to TRBJ1-3; D may be TRBD1 (6 bases). V was cut by 6 bases and J by 3 bases, with 16 bases left in between. The CDR3 is 15 residues long. The V gene's germline CDR1 is SGDLS and CDR2 YYNGEE. The CDR3: CASNPGNRVGNTIYF. In DNA form, the CDR3 reads TGTGCCAGCAACCCAGGGAACAGGGTTGGAAACACCATATATTTT.

The chain joins TRBV7-3 to TRBJ2-1, with 14 positions matching TRBD2. J gave up 9 bases and V 5 bases, and 9 bases lay outside the gene matches. CDR1 and CDR2 (germline): SGHTA, FQGTGA. This CDR3 is 16 amino acids long. CDR3 sequence (DNA): TGTGCCAGCAGCACGCCGGGACTAGCGGGAGAAAGTGAGCAGTTCTTC. It specifies CASSTPGLAGESEQFF.

The chain has TRBV5-1 and TRBJ2-7; 9 positions agree with TRBD1. The J segment lost 3 bases and the V segment lost 2 bases, leaving 9 bases of the junction unmatched. The V gene's germline CDR1 is SGHRS and CDR2 YFSETQ. This CDR3 has 16 amino acids. The DNA for the CDR3 is TGCGCCAGCAGCTTTTCCTGGGGACAGGGACTCTACGAGCAGTACTTC. Translation gives CASSFSWGQGLYEQYF.

The gene calls are TRBV7-2 and TRBJ2-7, with 11 positions matching TRBD2. Unmatched junction bases numbered 6, after V lost 5 bases and J lost 3 bases. The CDR3 runs 15 residues. The germline gives CDR1 SGHTA, CDR2 FQGNSA. In DNA form, the CDR3 reads TGTGCCAGCAGCCCGACTAGCGGGATCATCTACGAGCAGTACTTC. This encodes CASSPTSGIIYEQYF.

The chain has TRBV28 and TRBJ1-2; D is unclear. Germline V gene sequence: CDR1 MDHEN, CDR2 SYDVKM. This CDR3 contains 15 residues. Trimming left V 6 bases short and J 2 bases short, with 16 bases between. The DNA for the CDR3 is TGTGCCAGCAGGCAGGCCCCGGCCGGCAACTATGGCTACACCTTC. Translated: CASRQAPAGNYGYTF.

V is TRBV18 and J is TRBJ2-5, with 8 bases identical to TRBD2. The CDR3 contains 16 residues. Trimming removed 1 base from V and 2 bases from J; junction bases left unmatched: 6. Per the germline V gene, CDR1 is KGHSH and CDR2 is LQKENI. CDR3 protein: CASSPLTSGGQETQYF. In DNA form, the CDR3 reads TGTGCCAGCTCACCACTAACTAGCGGAGGGCAAGAGACCCAGTACTTC.

This chain links TRBV3-1 (or the pseudogene TRBV3-2) with TRBJ2-1; 8 bases map to TRBD2. This CDR3 contains 18 residues. The germline CDR1 and CDR2 sequences are LGHDT and YNNKEL (reference sequence). V lost 2 bases to trimming and J lost 0 bases; unmatched junction nucleotides: 9. The CDR3 DNA reads as TGTGCCAGCAGCCAAATGGGGACGGCGGGGGGCTCCTACAATGAGCAGTTCTTC. It specifies CASSQMGTAGGSYNEQFF.

The V gene is TRBV6-6, the J gene TRBJ2-3, with 11 bases aligning to TRBD2. Germline CDR1 is MNHNY and CDR2 is SVGAGI (reference sequence). This CDR3 is built from 16 residues. Trimming took 5 bases from V and 4 from J; bases not matched to a gene: 8. This CDR3 reads CASSRPGTSGSDTQYF. CDR3 nucleotide sequence: TGTGCCAGCAGTAGACCCGGGACTAGCGGATCAGATACGCAGTATTTT.

This clone is a singleton in its sample. The J gene is TRBJ2-7, the V gene TRBV12-3 or TRBV12-4; D possibly corresponds to TRBD2 (7 bases). With 6 bases removed from V and 7 bases from J, the gap between germline ends came to 13 bases. This CDR3 is built from 12 residues. The CDR3 reads CASSLGGGEQYF. The CDR3 DNA is TGTGCCAGCAGCCTGGGAGGGGGAGAGCAGTACTTC.

This sequence joins TRBV7-2 and TRBJ2-3, with 8 positions matching TRBD2. V lost 1 base and J lost 7; bases outside the gene matches: 7. The CDR3 spans 15 residues. Germline V gives CDR1 SGHTA, CDR2 FQGNSA. CDR3 sequence (DNA): TGTGCCAGCAGCTTAGAGGGCGGGAGGAGAAATACGCAGTATTTT. Translated: CASSLEGGRRNTQYF.

This chain connects TRBV3-1 (or the pseudogene TRBV3-2) to TRBJ1-2; D unresolved. This CDR3 spans 12 amino acids. Germline CDR1 is LGHDT and CDR2 is YNNKEL (reference sequence). Trimming cost V 2 bases and J 6 bases, with 7 bases left between them. The CDR3 nucleotides are TGTGCCAGCAGCCAATATTCGGATGGCTACACCTTC. It is translated as CASSQYSDGYTF.

This chain uses TRBV28 with TRBJ1-2, with a possible D match to TRBD1 (5 bases). V was trimmed by 3 bases and J by 5 bases, leaving 16 bases between them. The CDR3 length is 15 residues. The germline V gene has CDR1 MDHEN and CDR2 SYDVKM. CDR3 nucleotides: TGTGCCAGCAGTTTTCATGACAGACCTCGGTATGGCTACACCTTC. Translation gives CASSFHDRPRYGYTF.

The CDR3 region is CASSSPGQSTDTQYF. CDR3 DNA: TGTGCCAGCAGTTCGCCGGGACAGTCCACAGATACGCAGTATTTT. The chain recombines TRBV27 with TRBJ2-3, with 7 bases identical to TRBD1. CDR1 is MNHEY, CDR2 SMNVEV, per germline (reference sequence). With V trimmed by 4 bases and J by 2 bases, 6 bases remained unmatched. The CDR3 is made up of 15 amino acids.